The 20 T cell receptor beta chains reported below all come from one sample, sequenced in a study of vaccination effects on CD4 cells after COVID-19. Sequencing used immunoSEQ multiplex PCR; TCRdb keeps in-frame clones, though not all of them. This sample has around 79,000 clones, with 78% found just once. These receptors lack a known antigen. Antigen-specific CD4+ T cells were expanded with viral peptide pools in the ViraFEST assay before sequencing. Culture lasted about ten days before CD4+ T cell isolation. In the vaccine recipients, nucleocapsid antibodies were negative and there was no prior SARS-CoV-2 infection. The sequenced sample was CD4+ T cells from PBMCs cultured with SARS-CoV-2 spike peptides, obtained before COVID-19 vaccination. The receptors shown here come from a human donor who received a COVID-19 vaccine.

There are a few counts of this clone. This chain uses TRBV19 with TRBJ2-6; no clear D. The V gene lost 1 base and the J gene lost 0 bases, with 4 bases spanning the gap. This CDR3 has 15 amino acids. Germline CDR1 LNHDA, CDR2 SQIVND (reference sequence). The CDR3 here is CASSIVSSGANVLTF. The CDR3 DNA reads TGTGCCAGTAGTATAGTGAGCTCTGGGGCCAACGTCCTGACTTTC.

The V gene is TRBV7-3, the J gene TRBJ2-5, with a tentative D call TRBD1 (6 bases). Per the germline V gene, CDR1 is SGHTA and CDR2 is FQGTGA. The ends were cut back, 4 bases at V and 5 bases at J, with 11 bases in the middle. This CDR3 contains 13 residues. The CDR3, as DNA: TGTGCCAGCAGCTACGGACAGTTTGAGACCCAGTACTTC. Its translation is CASSYGQFETQYF.

The chain has TRBV6-5 and TRBJ1-2; 10 bases fit TRBD1. V shed 8 bases, J shed 7 bases, and the junction held 7 bases outside the gene matches. The CDR3 extends over 13 amino acids. From germline, CDR1 is MNHEY and CDR2 SVGAGI. CDR3 sequence: CASEDRGLRGYTF. In DNA, the CDR3 is TGTGCCAGCGAAGACAGGGGGCTCCGTGGCTACACCTTC.

The chain uses TRBV24-1 and TRBJ2-2, with a weak D call TRBD1 (6 bases). The CDR3 runs to 12 residues. V was trimmed by 5 bases and J by 6 bases, leaving 6 bases between them. Germline CDR1 KGHDR, CDR2 SFDVKD. The CDR3 protein is CATSGGPGELFF. The CDR3 nucleotides are TGTGCCACCAGTGGGGGGCCCGGGGAGCTGTTTTTT.

The rearrangement links TRBV4-1 to TRBJ2-5, with D perhaps TRBD2 (5 bases). The V end was cut by 2 bases, the J end by 5 bases, with 9 bases between. Germline V gives CDR1 MGHRA, CDR2 YSYEKL. CDR3 length: 13 amino acids. CDR3: CASSQFRGETQYF. The CDR3 coding sequence is TGCGCCAGCAGCCAATTTCGCGGGGAGACCCAGTACTTC.

The chain joins TRBV15 to TRBJ1-1; TRBD1 aligns across 8 bases. The CDR3 covers 17 residues. V dropped 2 bases and J dropped 3; count of bases not matched to a gene: 11. Per the germline V gene, CDR1 is LNHNV and CDR2 is YYDKDF (reference sequence). The CDR3 DNA follows: TGTGCCACCAGCAGACCCGCCGGGACAGGAACGTACACTGAAGCTTTCTTT. This encodes CATSRPAGTGTYTEAFF.

The chain has TRBV7-2 and TRBJ1-1; D gene uncertain. The ends were cut back, 5 bases at V and 2 bases at J, with 9 bases in the middle. Germline-derived CDR1 and CDR2 are SGHTA and FQGNSA. The CDR3 loop spans 13 amino acids. CDR3 nucleotide sequence: TGTGCCAGCAGCACTGACGGAAACACTGAAGCTTTCTTT. This gives the protein CASSTDGNTEAFF.

The gene calls are TRBV11-2 and TRBJ2-2; D perhaps matches TRBD1 (7 bases). Germline CDR1 reads SGHAT; CDR2 reads FQNNGV. This CDR3 contains 16 residues. V dropped 1 base and J dropped 5 bases, with 14 bases sitting between them. CDR3 protein: CASSLGGTALTGELFF. In DNA form, the CDR3 reads TGTGCCAGCAGCTTAGGCGGGACAGCACTTACCGGGGAGCTGTTTTTT.

In this sample, this clone turned up a few times. DNA for the CDR3: TGTGCCAGCAGCCCTAGACAGGGACTCACAGATACGCAGTATTTT. It translates to CASSPRQGLTDTQYF. V usage is TRBV27 and J usage is TRBJ2-3; a possible D gene is TRBD1 (7 bases). This CDR3 region has 15 residues. V lost 6 bases, J lost 2 bases, and 15 bases lay in between. Germline CDR1 reads MNHEY; CDR2 reads SMNVEV (reference sequence).

The chain couples TRBV24-1 to TRBJ2-1; 11 bases are shared with TRBD1. Germline V CDR1 and CDR2: KGHDR, SFDVKD. The CDR3 length is 17 residues. The ends lost 4 bases at V and 10 bases at J; junction bases unmatched: 14. In DNA, the CDR3 is TGTGCCACCAGTGACACCCGCCGGGACAGGGGGATTAAGGAGCAGTTCTTC. Its translation is CATSDTRRDRGIKEQFF.

The gene calls are TRBV19 and TRBJ1-5; D perhaps matches TRBD1 (5 bases). The germline CDR1 and CDR2 sequences are LNHDA and SQIVND (reference sequence). This CDR3 has 13 amino acids. Trimming shortened V by 3 bases and J by 9 bases, and 12 bases separated the two germline ends. CDR3 protein: CASSIRRGWPQHF. The CDR3 DNA is TGTGCCAGTAGTATTAGACGGGGCTGGCCCCAGCATTTT.

The V call is TRBV6-1, the J call TRBJ2-5; 7 bases match TRBD2. In germline, CDR1 is MNHNS, CDR2 SASEGT. V lost 1 base, J lost 7 bases, and 3 bases stayed unmatched. This CDR3 comprises 13 residues. The CDR3 region has the DNA TGTGCCAGCAGTGAAGGGTTAGCGGGGACCCAGTACTTC. As protein: CASSEGLAGTQYF.

The chain employs TRBV5-1 and TRBJ1-4; D gene unclear. The CDR3 sequence is 15 residues long. Germline V gives CDR1 SGHRS, CDR2 YFSETQ. Trimming took off 0 bases at V and 2 bases at J, with 8 bases between the two ends. The CDR3 DNA is TGCGCCAGCAGCTTGGATCCACAGACTAATGAAAAACTGTTTTTT. It encodes CASSLDPQTNEKLFF.

The chain couples TRBV2 to TRBJ1-3; D is unclear. The CDR3 covers 12 residues. V lost 4 bases and J 0 bases, leaving 1 base between the germline ends. Per the germline V gene, CDR1 is SNHLY and CDR2 is FYNNEI. The CDR3 region is CASSASGNTIYF. CDR3 DNA: TGTGCCAGCAGTGCCTCTGGAAACACCATATATTTT.

This chain links TRBV6-1 with TRBJ2-4; 7 bases map to TRBD2. CDR3 size: 17 residues. Trimming took 4 bases from V and 1 from J; bases not matched to a gene: 10. Per germline, CDR1 MNHNS and CDR2 SASEGT. The CDR3 loop reads CASSAPRGGSAKNIQYF. In DNA form, the CDR3 reads TGTGCCAGCAGTGCCCCCCGGGGAGGGTCGGCCAAAAACATTCAGTACTTC.

The chain carries TRBV5-5 and TRBJ1-5, with a tentative D call TRBD1 (5 bases). CDR3 length: 13 residues. V was trimmed by 2 bases and J by 5 bases, leaving 8 bases between them. The germline gives CDR1 SGHKS, CDR2 YYEKEE (reference sequence). The CDR3 reads CASSFTGDQPQHF. As DNA, the CDR3 is TGTGCCAGCAGCTTTACGGGGGATCAGCCCCAGCATTTT.

The table lists this clone with a few counts. V usage is TRBV7-8 and J usage is TRBJ1-1, with D perhaps TRBD1 (5 bases). Germline CDR1 and CDR2: SGHVS and FQNEAQ. V was cut by 7 bases and J by 0 bases, with 15 bases left in between. The CDR3 extends over 15 amino acids. The CDR3 loop is CASIKGSNMNTEAFF. Written as DNA, the CDR3 is TGTGCCAGCATCAAGGGGTCTAACATGAACACTGAAGCTTTCTTT.

Worth noting for this clone: The junction differs from germline at one of its ends, possibly a read error. The chain uses TRBV20-1 and TRBJ1-6, with unresolved D. This CDR3 spans 11 amino acids. Germline loops: CDR1 DFQATT, CDR2 SNEGSKA (reference sequence). The CDR3 reads CSARAGSPLHF. The CDR3 DNA is TGCAGTGCCAGAGCCGGGTCACCCCTCCACTTT.

V gene TRBV6-2 or TRBV6-3 combines with J gene TRBJ2-1, with 7 bases lining up with TRBD1. Germline trimming cut 2 bases from V and 13 bases from J; bases unmatched to any gene: 8. The germline gives CDR1 MNHEY, CDR2 SVGEGT. CDR3 length: 13 amino acids. This CDR3 reads CASSYDRDLLQFF. In DNA, the CDR3 is TGTGCCAGCAGTTACGACAGGGACCTCCTCCAGTTCTTC.

This chain uses TRBV4-1 with TRBJ2-1; TRBD1 or TRBD2 may be the D gene (5 bases each). This CDR3 contains 16 residues. Deletions cut 4 bases from V and 7 bases from J, with 20 bases between. Germline V gene sequence: CDR1 MGHRA, CDR2 YSYEKL. CDR3 bases: TGCGCCAGCAGCCGTAACCGGGACCCTTCGGGGAATGAGCAGTTCTTC. It codes for CASSRNRDPSGNEQFF.